These 13 T cell receptor beta chains were sequenced from one sample in a study of blood T cell repertoires in COVID-19 (dated by TCRdb to the early 2020s). Library creation used the immunoSEQ multiplex PCR assay. This immuneACCESS table, as held by TCRdb, lists in-frame sequences with V and J called but not all clones. Of the missing ones, under half trace to an unresolved V gene in checked studies; the others have no known cause. This sample lists 150,000 to 200,000 clones; approximately 83% were detected once. The ten top clones hold approximately 12% of the sample. The sample comprised PBMCs or T cells enriched from blood (not recorded which). Receptors were obtained from a woman aged 60 to 75 who had recovered from COVID-19.

The chain is built from TRBV28 and TRBJ1-5; the D gene is possibly TRBD1 (6 bases). The germline gives CDR1 MDHEN, CDR2 SYDVKM. Trimming pared 0 bases from V and 5 bases from J, leaving 14 bases between. This CDR3 region has 16 residues. The CDR3 here is CASSLWDRYGDQPQHF. The DNA for the CDR3 is TGTGCCAGCAGTTTATGGGACAGATACGGGGATCAGCCCCAGCATTTT.

This clone was seen only once. The chain links TRBV5-1 to TRBJ2-2, with 9 nucleotides matching TRBD1. CDR1 is SGHRS and CDR2 is YFSETQ in the germline V gene. The CDR3 covers 15 residues. V was pared by 3 bases and J by 4 bases, with 4 bases of the junction left unmatched. In DNA, the CDR3 is TGCGCCAGCAGCTGGGGACAGGGTGGCACCGGGGAGCTGTTTTTT. Amino acids: CASSWGQGGTGELFF.

This chain links TRBV5-1 with TRBJ1-1, with 8 bases fitting TRBD1. The CDR3 covers 14 residues. With 1 base clipped from V and 6 bases from J, the junction kept 5 bases outside the gene matches. Per the germline V gene, CDR1 is SGHRS and CDR2 is YFSETQ. The CDR3 DNA follows: TGCGCCAGCAGCTTGCAGCAGGGGGCCCCTGAAGCTTTCTTT. It is translated as CASSLQQGAPEAFF.

The chain is built from TRBV5-1 and TRBJ1-1; perhaps TRBD1 as D (5 bases). Germline values: CDR1 SGHRS, CDR2 YFSETQ. V was cut by 2 bases and J by 5 bases, with 16 bases left in between. This CDR3 is built from 15 residues. The CDR3 nucleotides read TGCGCCAGCAGCTTACCGCTGACAGTTGGGACTGAAGCTTTCTTT. Protein sequence: CASSLPLTVGTEAFF. The full variable domain, in which reference TRBV5-1 and TRBJ1-1 provide the parts outside the CDR3, is KAGVTQTPRYLIKTRGQQVTLSCSPISGHRSVSWYQQTPGQGLQFLFEYFSETQRNKGNFPGRFSGRQFSNSRSEMNVSTLELGDSALYLCASSLPLTVGTEAFFGQGTRLTVV.

This chain joins TRBV9 and TRBJ1-2, with D unclear. Trimming removed 3 bases at V and 3 bases at J, with 18 bases between. There are 16 residues in the CDR3. CDR1 is SGDLS and CDR2 is YYNGEE in the germline V gene. The CDR3 sequence is CASSGGFRVSDYGYTF. CDR3 nucleotide sequence: TGTGCCAGCAGCGGAGGCTTCCGGGTCTCAGACTATGGCTACACCTTC. The full variable domain, with the rest looked up from reference TRBV9 and TRBJ1-2, is DSGVTQTPKHLITATGQRVTLRCSPRSGDLSVYWYQQSLDQGLQFLIQYYNGEERAKGNILERFSAQQFPDLHSELNLSSLELGDSALYFCASSGGFRVSDYGYTFGSGTRLTVV.

This chain joins TRBV6-5 and TRBJ2-1; unclear D gene. The V gene's germline CDR1 is MNHEY and CDR2 SVGAGI. Trimming pared 8 bases from V and 6 bases from J, leaving 17 bases between. The CDR3 covers 14 residues. CDR3 nucleotide sequence: TGTGCCAGCGCCATAGCCGGCGATATCAATGAGCAGTTCTTC. Translated, it gives CASAIAGDINEQFF.

V gene TRBV4-2 combines with J gene TRBJ2-3, with TRBD2 matching 15 bases. V was pared by 4 bases and J by 1 base, with 18 bases of the junction left unmatched. Germline assignment: CDR1 LGHNA and CDR2 YNFKEQ. The CDR3 has 22 amino acids. The CDR3 DNA reads as TGTGCCAGCAGCCCGAGGGCATGGACTAGCGGGGGGGCCCCCCGGGGCACAGATACGCAGTATTTT. Translated, it gives CASSPRAWTSGGAPRGTDTQYF.

The rearrangement links TRBV7-9 to TRBJ1-1; D is undetermined. CDR1 is SEHNR and CDR2 is FQNEAQ in the germline V gene (reference sequence). The CDR3 consists of 13 residues. Between the trimmed V and J ends, which lost 1 base and 4 bases, there was a span of 7 bases. For the CDR3, the DNA is TGTGCCAGCAGCTTAGAACCCGGCACTGAAGCTTTCTTT. Translated, it gives CASSLEPGTEAFF. Filled out from reference TRBV7-9 and TRBJ1-1, the complete variable domain reads DTGVSQNPRHKITKRGQNVTFRCDPISEHNRLYWYRQTLGQGPEFLTYFQNEAQLEKSRLLSDRFSAERPKGSFSTLEIQRTEQGDSAMYLCASSLEPGTEAFFGQGTRLTVV.

Notes on this clone: The identical CDR3 is also encoded by other nucleotide sequences in the sample. V usage is TRBV30 and J usage is TRBJ2-7; the D gene is possibly TRBD2 (6 bases). CDR3 length: 13 residues. Trimming removed 0 bases at V and 3 bases at J, with 9 bases between. The germline CDR1 and CDR2 sequences are GTSNPN and SVGIG (reference sequence). Written as DNA, the CDR3 is TGTGCCTGGAGTGTCCAGGGAGGCTACGAGCAGTACTTC. It is translated as CAWSVQGGYEQYF.

This chain connects TRBV28 to TRBJ2-2, with D possibly being TRBD2 (5 bases). V was trimmed by 7 bases and J by 0 bases, leaving 9 bases between them. The CDR3 is 14 amino acids. The germline V gene encodes CDR1 MDHEN and CDR2 SYDVKM. The CDR3 here is CASKYGANTGELFF. For the CDR3, the DNA is TGTGCCAGCAAGTACGGGGCGAACACCGGGGAGCTGTTTTTT.

This clone has a single count. The genes are TRBV7-6 and TRBJ2-6, with D perhaps TRBD2 (5 bases). The CDR3 sequence is 17 residues long. The V gene lost 1 base and the J gene lost 0 bases, with 10 bases spanning the gap. Germline assignment: CDR1 SGHVS and CDR2 FNYEAQ. DNA for the CDR3: TGTGCCAGCAGCTTAGTCGGAGGAAACTCTGGGGCCAACGTCCTGACTTTC. Translated, it gives CASSLVGGNSGANVLTF. Variable domain in full (rest from reference TRBV7-6 and TRBJ2-6): GAGVSQSPRYKVTKRGQDVALRCDPISGHVSLYWYRQALGQGPEFLTYFNYEAQQDKSGLPNDRFSAERPEGSISTLTIQRTEQRDSAMYRCASSLVGGNSGANVLTFGAGSRLTVL.

Only a few counts were recorded for this clone. The chain has TRBV11-3 and TRBJ1-1, with D maybe TRBD1 (5 bases). The germline V gene has CDR1 SGHNT and CDR2 YENEEA. V was shortened by 3 bases and J by 7 bases, with 12 bases between the two germline ends. The CDR3 has 13 amino acids. CDR3 residues: CASSFSLGGEAFF. Written as DNA, the CDR3 is TGTGCCAGCAGCTTCTCGTTGGGGGGTGAAGCTTTCTTT.

This clone was found a few times. The chain is built from TRBV7-8 and TRBJ2-2; D call uncertain. V lost 5 bases and J 6 bases, leaving 16 bases between the germline ends. CDR1 is SGHVS, CDR2 FQNEAQ, per germline. This CDR3 region has 15 residues. In DNA, the CDR3 is TGTGCCAGCAGCCGACGGCCCCGGAGTGCCGGGGAGCTGTTTTTT. Amino acids: CASSRRPRSAGELFF.